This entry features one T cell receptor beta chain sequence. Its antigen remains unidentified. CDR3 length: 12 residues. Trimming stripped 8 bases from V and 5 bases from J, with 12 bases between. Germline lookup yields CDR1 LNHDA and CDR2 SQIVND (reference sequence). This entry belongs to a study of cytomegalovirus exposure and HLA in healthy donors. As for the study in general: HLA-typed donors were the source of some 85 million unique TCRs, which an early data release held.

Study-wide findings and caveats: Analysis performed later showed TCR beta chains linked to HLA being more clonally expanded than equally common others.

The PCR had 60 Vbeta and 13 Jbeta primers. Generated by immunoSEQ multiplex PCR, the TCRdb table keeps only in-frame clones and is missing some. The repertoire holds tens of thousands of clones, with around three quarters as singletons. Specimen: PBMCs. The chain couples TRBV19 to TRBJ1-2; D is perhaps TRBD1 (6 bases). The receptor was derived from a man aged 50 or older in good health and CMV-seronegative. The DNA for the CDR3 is TGTGCCAGTGGGGGGGGACAATATGGCTACACCTTC. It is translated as CASGGGQYGYTF.